Following are 28 T cell receptor beta chains from one sample sequenced in a study of blood T cell repertoires in COVID-19. Assay: immunoSEQ multiplex PCR; the TCRdb copy retains only in-frame clones and omits some. Found here are 130,000 or so clones, approximately 88% of them singletons; the top ten hold approximately 8%. The sample comprised peripheral blood. Source of these receptors: a man aged 50 to 59 with acute or convalescent COVID-19.

This chain connects TRBV10-2 to TRBJ1-1, with D unresolved. Germline V gene lookup returns CDR1 WSHSY and CDR2 SAAADI. The V gene lost 7 bases and the J gene lost 5 bases, with 14 bases spanning the gap. The CDR3 consists of 13 residues. The CDR3 sequence is CASISMADTEAFF. The CDR3 DNA follows: TGCGCCAGCATCTCCATGGCGGATACTGAAGCTTTCTTT.

V usage is TRBV5-6 and J usage is TRBJ2-2; TRBD2 agrees at 9 bases. The germline V gene has CDR1 SGHDT and CDR2 YYEEEE. Trimming at V came to 3 bases and at J to 1 base, leaving 4 bases not matched to a gene. The CDR3 loop spans 16 amino acids. The CDR3 nucleotides are TGTGCCAGCAGCTCATATAGCGGGGGGAACACCGGGGAGCTGTTTTTT. It yields the protein CASSSYSGGNTGELFF.

The chain uses TRBV7-2 and TRBJ2-1, with 8 bases identical to TRBD1. Germline lookup yields CDR1 SGHTA and CDR2 FQGNSA. This CDR3 contains 15 residues. V dropped 2 bases and J dropped 7; count of bases not matched to a gene: 7. Here the CDR3 reads CASSLYQGALNEQFF. CDR3 nucleotides: TGTGCCAGCAGCTTATATCAGGGGGCGCTGAATGAGCAGTTCTTC. Full variable domain (missing parts from reference TRBV7-2 and TRBJ2-1): GAGVSQSPSNKVTEKGKDVELRCDPISGHTALYWYRQSLGQGLEFLIYFQGNSAPDKSGLPSDRFSAERTGGSVSTLTIQRTQQEDSAVYLCASSLYQGALNEQFFGPGTRLTVL.

The rearrangement joins TRBV6-2 or TRBV6-3 to TRBJ1-1; 12 bases are a match to TRBD1. This CDR3 is built from 16 residues. The V segment lost 2 bases and the J segment 5 bases; nucleotides outside the gene matches: 6. The V gene's germline CDR1 is MNHEY and CDR2 SVGEGT. The CDR3 coding sequence is TGTGCCAGCAGTTACGGGGACAGGGGGCGGGGGACTGAAGCTTTCTTT. Translating it yields CASSYGDRGRGTEAFF.

The chain links TRBV21-1 to TRBJ2-3; the DNA was not compared with TRBD2, the D call given in the table. TRBV21-1 is given as a pseudogene. This CDR3 spans 15 amino acids. The CDR3 DNA reads as TGTGCCAGCAGCAATGGGCGGGAGGGCACAGATACGCAGTATTTT. It encodes CASSNGREGTDTQYF.

The chain employs TRBV19 and TRBJ2-1; 7 bases line up with TRBD2. Germline V gene sequence: CDR1 LNHDA, CDR2 SQIVND (reference sequence). Trimming removed 5 bases from V and 3 bases from J; junction bases left unmatched: 4. This CDR3 spans 14 amino acids. Here the CDR3 DNA reads TGTGCCAGTAGTGGGGGAGGGGACTACAATGAGCAGTTCTTC. Residues: CASSGGGDYNEQFF.

The chain uses TRBV10-3 and TRBJ1-1; D not certain. Germline V lookup: CDR1 ENHRY, CDR2 SYGVKD. The CDR3 is 15 residues long. The V gene lost 6 bases and the J gene lost 5 bases, with 19 bases spanning the gap. CDR3 DNA sequence: TGTGCCATCAGCTCCCCAGACATCCCCCCAACTGAAGCTTTCTTT. It encodes CAISSPDIPPTEAFF.

The chain has TRBV6-4 and TRBJ1-1; no reliable D call. The CDR3 has 13 amino acids. V was cut by 5 bases and J by 1 base, with 8 bases left in between. Germline loops: CDR1 MRHNA, CDR2 SNTAGT. The CDR3 loop reads CASSIKPNTEAFF. The CDR3 coding sequence is TGTGCCAGCAGTATAAAGCCGAACACTGAAGCTTTCTTT.

The V and J genes are TRBV19 and TRBJ1-1, with D perhaps TRBD1 (6 bases). This CDR3 contains 14 residues. The V gene's germline CDR1 is LNHDA and CDR2 SQIVND (reference sequence). Trimming shortened V by 3 bases and J by 1 base, and 9 bases separated the two germline ends. In nucleotides, the CDR3 is TGTGCCAGTAGTATCGACAGGCGGAACACTGAAGCTTTCTTT. Translating gives CASSIDRRNTEAFF.

The chain joins TRBV7-2 to TRBJ2-5; TRBD2 aligns across 14 bases. Trimming removed 2 bases from V and 5 bases from J; junction bases left unmatched: 10. CDR1 and CDR2 from the germline V gene are SGHTA and FQGNSA. There are 18 residues in the CDR3. In DNA form, the CDR3 reads TGTGCCAGCAGCTTAAGGCCGGGACTAGCGGGAGCGGGGGAGACCCAGTACTTC. Protein sequence: CASSLRPGLAGAGETQYF.

CDR3 sequence: CASRLRLGGNEKLFF. The DNA for the CDR3 is TGTGCCAGCAGATTACGACTCGGAGGAAATGAAAAACTGTTTTTT. J is TRBJ1-4 and V is TRBV28; D is uncertain. V was shortened by 6 bases and J by 5 bases, with 16 bases between the two germline ends. This CDR3 spans 15 amino acids. Germline V gene lookup returns CDR1 MDHEN and CDR2 SYDVKM.

The chain joins TRBV6-1 to TRBJ1-5; 9 nucleotides line up with TRBD1. The CDR3 sequence is 18 residues long. The germline CDR1 and CDR2 sequences are MNHNS and SASEGT. Trimming removed 4 bases from V and 11 bases from J; junction bases left unmatched: 21. The CDR3 reads CASSVLGWDRVKVVTQHF. The CDR3, as DNA: TGTGCCAGCAGTGTATTGGGGTGGGACAGGGTGAAGGTCGTGACCCAGCATTTT.

This chain joins TRBV30 and TRBJ1-5, with TRBD1 as a possible D gene (5 bases). Per the germline V gene, CDR1 is GTSNPN and CDR2 is SVGIG (reference sequence). This CDR3 has 14 residues. Trimming took off 3 bases at V and 4 bases at J, with 13 bases between the two ends. Here the CDR3 reads CAWSGGLTNQPQHF. CDR3 bases: TGTGCCTGGAGCGGGGGACTGACGAATCAGCCCCAGCATTTT.

The chain is built from TRBV5-4 and TRBJ2-1; D might be TRBD2 (5 bases). Germline V CDR1 and CDR2: SGHNT, YYREEE (reference sequence). V was trimmed by 4 bases and J by 0 bases, leaving 11 bases between them. This CDR3 contains 15 residues. The CDR3 is CASSGSASSYNEQFF. CDR3 nucleotides: TGTGCCAGCAGCGGTAGCGCTAGCTCCTACAATGAGCAGTTCTTC.

The chain employs TRBV6-6 and TRBJ1-4; D is possibly TRBD1 (5 bases). Per germline, CDR1 MNHNY and CDR2 SVGAGI (reference sequence). The CDR3 sequence is 14 residues long. V lost 0 bases and J 8 bases, leaving 10 bases between the germline ends. The CDR3 sequence is CASSYSGDQEKLFF. In DNA, the CDR3 is TGTGCCAGCAGTTACTCAGGGGATCAGGAAAAACTGTTTTTT.

The rearrangement joins TRBV18 to TRBJ2-2, with TRBD1 as a possible D gene (5 bases). The CDR3 consists of 14 residues. CDR1 is KGHSH, CDR2 LQKENI, per germline. V gave up 4 bases and J gave up 3 bases, with 9 bases separating them. The CDR3 DNA reads TGTGCCAGCTCACAAACGACAGACACCGGGGAGCTGTTTTTT. Amino acid sequence: CASSQTTDTGELFF.

The chain employs TRBV5-1 and TRBJ2-7, with 12 bases identical to TRBD2. The CDR3 length is 17 residues. The trim removed 4 bases at V and 0 bases at J, leaving 8 bases unmatched. CDR1 is SGHRS and CDR2 is YFSETQ in the germline V gene. CDR3 amino acids: CASSASLAGGFSYEQYF. The DNA for the CDR3 is TGCGCCAGCAGCGCCTCTCTAGCGGGAGGGTTCTCCTACGAGCAGTACTTC.

This clone was observed a few times. This chain connects TRBV5-1 to TRBJ2-5, with TRBD1 as a possible D gene (5 bases). Deletions cut 0 bases from V and 4 bases from J, with 10 bases between. The CDR3 consists of 14 residues. Germline CDR1 and CDR2: SGHRS and YFSETQ. The CDR3 nucleotides read TGCGCCAGCAGCTTGGGATGGGGCGTAGAGACCCAGTACTTC. Translating it yields CASSLGWGVETQYF.

The chain combines TRBV19 with TRBJ2-3; 9 bases are a match to TRBD1. This CDR3 is 16 amino acids long. V trimming: 5 bases; J trimming: 2 bases; junction bases outside the gene matches: 8. Germline V gives CDR1 LNHDA, CDR2 SQIVND (reference sequence). The CDR3 region has the DNA TGTGCCAGTAGTGGAGACAGGGGGAGCTTCACAGATACGCAGTATTTT. This translates into CASSGDRGSFTDTQYF.

The CDR3 sequence is CASTTPDYGYTF. CDR3 nucleotide sequence: TGTGCCAGCACCACACCTGACTATGGCTACACCTTC. The chain links TRBV21-1 to TRBJ1-2; the D call of TRBD1 is as the table states it, not checked on the DNA. TRBV21-1 counts as a pseudogene. The CDR3 extends over 12 amino acids.

The chain recombines TRBV5-5 with TRBJ1-5; D unclear. V was trimmed by 0 bases and J by 0 bases, leaving 7 bases between them. The germline V gene has CDR1 SGHKS and CDR2 YYEKEE (reference sequence). The CDR3 consists of 15 residues. The CDR3 DNA is TGTGCCAGCAGCTTGGGAGGGAATAGCAATCAGCCCCAGCATTTT. Residues: CASSLGGNSNQPQHF.

The J gene is TRBJ1-1, the V gene TRBV5-4; D perhaps matches TRBD1 (5 bases). There are 14 residues in the CDR3. Between the trimmed V and J ends, which lost 0 bases and 7 bases, there was a span of 13 bases. Germline assignment: CDR1 SGHNT and CDR2 YYREEE (reference sequence). The CDR3 DNA follows: TGTGCCAGCAGCTTGGTGGCCACGGGGGGTGAAGCTTTCTTT. Protein sequence: CASSLVATGGEAFF.

The J gene is TRBJ1-1, the V gene TRBV6-5, with 7 positions matching TRBD1. The length of the CDR3 is 14 residues. V shed 6 bases and J 0 bases; nucleotides not matched to a gene: 4. Germline CDR1 and CDR2: MNHEY and SVGAGI. The CDR3, as DNA: TGTGCCAGCAGACGACAGGGCTTGAACACTGAAGCTTTCTTT. Protein product: CASRRQGLNTEAFF.

This rearrangement joins TRBV9 to TRBJ2-3; 11 nucleotides line up with TRBD2. Germline loops: CDR1 SGDLS, CDR2 YYNGEE. The CDR3 totals 19 residues. J was trimmed by 1 base and V by 6 bases; bases with no gene match: 16. CDR3 sequence: CASTRKITSGRQGTDTQYF. As DNA, the CDR3 is TGTGCCAGCACCCGGAAGATAACTAGCGGGAGACAAGGCACAGATACGCAGTATTTT.

The V call is TRBV5-1, the J call TRBJ2-1; 12 bases match TRBD2. Germline V gene sequence: CDR1 SGHRS, CDR2 YFSETQ. The length of the CDR3 is 16 residues. The V and J ends lost 3 bases and 5 bases, in that order; junction bases with no gene match: 6. CDR3 loop: CASSWTGTSGHNEQFF. DNA of the CDR3: TGCGCCAGCAGCTGGACCGGGACTAGCGGGCACAATGAGCAGTTCTTC.

The chain recombines TRBV11-2 with TRBJ2-1; D perhaps matches TRBD2 (9 bases). V was cut by 1 base and J by 2 bases, with 21 bases left in between. CDR1 and CDR2 (germline): SGHAT, FQNNGV. This CDR3 region has 19 residues. CDR3 protein: CASSLVGQGWTSAYNEQFF. The DNA for the CDR3 is TGTGCCAGCAGCTTAGTCGGACAGGGATGGACTAGCGCCTACAATGAGCAGTTCTTC.

Of note for this clone: Other nucleotide sequences from this sample produce the same CDR3. The chain carries TRBV4-1 and TRBJ1-5, with 9 bases fitting TRBD1. This CDR3 region has 18 residues. Looked up from germline, CDR1 is MGHRA and CDR2 is YSYEKL. J lost 0 bases, V lost 0 bases, and 6 bases had no gene match. As DNA, the CDR3 is TGCGCCAGCAGCCAAGATAGGACAGGGGTCTATAGCAATCAGCCCCAGCATTTT. It translates to CASSQDRTGVYSNQPQHF.

J is TRBJ2-3 and V is TRBV4-2, with D perhaps matching TRBD2 (6 bases). Germline V CDR1 and CDR2: LGHNA, YNFKEQ. Between the trimmed V and J ends, which lost 4 bases and 6 bases, there was a span of 20 bases. The length of the CDR3 is 16 residues. The CDR3 region is CASSPHPGLLEDTQYF. The DNA for the CDR3 is TGTGCCAGCAGCCCACACCCGGGACTCCTAGAGGATACGCAGTATTTT.